This TCR beta chain came from a study of control samples from healthy donors and cancer patients. Sequencing was performed with immunoSEQ multiplex PCR; in TCRdb, only in-frame clones are kept and a portion is missing. The sample gives tens of thousands of clones, roughly 80% of which show up once; roughly 39% is in the top ten. CDR3 length: 16 amino acids. Trimming cost V 5 bases and J 7 bases; bases outside gene matches: 14. Germline assignment: CDR1 SGHNT and CDR2 YENEEA. The sequence derives from a man between 65 and 85 years old with lung cancer. The material sequenced was PBMCs. This chain connects TRBV11-3 to TRBJ2-1, with 7 positions matching TRBD1. CDR3 DNA sequence: TGTGCCAGCAGCCCTCGCGGTGGGCAGGGGGATAATGAGCAGTTCTTC. This codes for CASSPRGGQGDNEQFF.